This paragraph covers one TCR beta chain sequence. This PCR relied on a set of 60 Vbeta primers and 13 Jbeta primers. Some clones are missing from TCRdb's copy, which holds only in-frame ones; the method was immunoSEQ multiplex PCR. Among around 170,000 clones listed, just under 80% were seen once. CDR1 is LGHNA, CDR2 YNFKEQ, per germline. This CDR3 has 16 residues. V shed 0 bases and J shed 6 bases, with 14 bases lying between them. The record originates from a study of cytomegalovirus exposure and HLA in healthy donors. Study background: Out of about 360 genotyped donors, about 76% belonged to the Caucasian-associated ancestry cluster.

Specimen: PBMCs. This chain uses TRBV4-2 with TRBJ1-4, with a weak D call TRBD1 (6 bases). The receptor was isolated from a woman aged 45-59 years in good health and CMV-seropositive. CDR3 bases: TGTGCCAGCAGCCAAGAGGGGGGGGGCATGGATGAAAAACTGTTTTTT. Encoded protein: CASSQEGGGMDEKLFF.